Presented here are 21 T cell receptor beta chains from one specimen sequenced in a study of early T cells in non-severe SARS-CoV-2 infection. TCRdb re-called the 5' RACE reads through MiXCR, storing one row per CDR3 protein. The sample has around 94,000 distinct CDR3 sequences; less than 15% are singletons. Input material: whole blood. The receptor source for this set is an adult who was a healthcare worker with PCR-confirmed SARS-CoV-2 infection or an uninfected control (not recorded which).

This clonotype was seen repeatedly, ten times or more. The gene calls are TRBV12-3 or TRBV12-4 and TRBJ2-7, with unresolved D. The CDR3 contains 12 residues. Between the trimmed V and J ends, which lost 6 bases and 4 bases, there was a span of 10 bases. The CDR3: CASSPRSYEQYF. As DNA, the CDR3 is TGTGCCAGCAGCCCTAGGTCATACGAGCAGTACTTC.

This clonotype was seen more than once but under ten times. The CDR3 DNA follows: TGCAGTGCGCCTGCACAGGGGTCTGAAGCTTTCTTT. It specifies CSAPAQGSEAFF. The chain employs TRBV20-1 and TRBJ1-1, with 7 positions matching TRBD1. CDR3 length equals 12 residues. The ends lost 6 bases at V and 6 bases at J; junction bases unmatched: 7. CDR1 DFQATT and CDR2 SNEGSKA come from the germline V gene (reference sequence).

This clonotype has ten or more counts. The chain combines TRBV4-1 with TRBJ1-2; no clear D gene. This CDR3 is 13 amino acids long. The germline V and J ends were trimmed by 5 bases and 1 base, with 8 bases remaining between them. Germline V gene lookup returns CDR1 MGHRA and CDR2 YSYEKL. CDR3 nucleotides: TGCGCCAGCAGCTATGATTTTAACTATGGCTACACCTTC. Its protein is CASSYDFNYGYTF.

This clonotype was counted at least ten times. The chain recombines TRBV4-1 with TRBJ2-5; 10 bases are a match to TRBD1. J lost 4 bases, V lost 2 bases, and 4 bases had no gene match. Germline-derived CDR1 and CDR2 are MGHRA and YSYEKL. CDR3 length equals 15 residues. The DNA of the CDR3 is TGCGCCAGCAGCCAATCAGACAGGGGGCTAGAGACCCAGTACTTC. This translates into CASSQSDRGLETQYF.

This sequence joins TRBV28 and TRBJ2-2; no reliable D call. Trimming took 7 bases from V and 1 from J, leaving 10 bases between them. The germline V gene has CDR1 MDHEN and CDR2 SYDVKM. This CDR3 has 14 residues. In DNA, the CDR3 is TGTGCCAGCACGGGCGCCATGAACACCGGGGAGCTGTTTTTT. Protein sequence: CASTGAMNTGELFF.

In this sample, this clonotype turned up a few times. This chain uses TRBV18 with TRBJ1-1, with a weak D call TRBD1 (6 bases). V lost 0 bases to trimming and J lost 5 bases, with 10 bases between them. CDR1 is KGHSH and CDR2 is LQKENI in the germline V gene. The CDR3 sequence is 14 residues long. CDR3 loop: CASSPPGAVTEAFF. CDR3 DNA sequence: TGTGCCAGCTCACCACCGGGGGCAGTAACTGAAGCTTTCTTT.

The chain has TRBV13 and TRBJ1-1, with 8 bases lining up with TRBD1. Germline assignment: CDR1 PRHDT and CDR2 FYEKMQ (reference sequence). The ends lost 3 bases at V and 6 bases at J; junction bases unmatched: 6. This CDR3 is 14 amino acids long. Here the CDR3 reads CASSLPGGVSEAFF. The CDR3 DNA sequence: TGTGCCAGCAGCTTGCCAGGGGGCGTTTCTGAAGCTTTCTTT.

This chain links TRBV29-1 with TRBJ2-1, with TRBD2 matching over 8 bases. With V trimmed by 0 bases and J by 3 bases, 13 bases remained unmatched. This CDR3 is 18 amino acids long. Germline values: CDR1 SQVTM, CDR2 ANQGSEA. CDR3 residues: CSVEDGTFGTSYYNEQFF. Written as DNA, the CDR3 is TGCAGCGTTGAAGATGGGACCTTTGGGACTAGTTACTACAATGAGCAGTTCTTC.

This clonotype was counted ten times or more. The chain combines TRBV20-1 with TRBJ2-5; 9 bases are a match to TRBD2. This CDR3 has 14 amino acids. J gave up 5 bases and V 3 bases, and 7 bases lay outside the gene matches. Germline assignment: CDR1 DFQATT and CDR2 SNEGSKA (reference sequence). The CDR3 here is CSASRGRAYETQYF. The CDR3 DNA is TGCAGTGCTAGCCGCGGGAGGGCCTATGAGACCCAGTACTTC.

There are many counts of this clonotype. The J gene is TRBJ2-7, the V gene TRBV12-3 or TRBV12-4; tentatively, D is TRBD1 (5 bases). The CDR3 sequence is 13 residues long. V was cut by 4 bases and J by 4 bases, with 11 bases left in between. The CDR3 nucleotides read TGTGCCAGCAGTTCTCAGGGCTGGTACGAGCAGTACTTC. It specifies CASSSQGWYEQYF.

Only a few counts were recorded for this clonotype. This rearrangement joins TRBV9 to TRBJ1-1, with a tentative D call TRBD1 (5 bases). Trimming pared 4 bases from V and 5 bases from J, leaving 18 bases between. Germline-derived CDR1 and CDR2 are SGDLS and YYNGEE. The CDR3 is 15 amino acids. CDR3 sequence: CASSSNLKGRTEAFF. CDR3 DNA sequence: TGTGCCAGCAGCTCAAACCTAAAGGGGAGAACTGAAGCTTTCTTT. The full variable domain, its missing parts supplied by reference TRBV9 and TRBJ1-1, is DSGVTQTPKHLITATGQRVTLRCSPRSGDLSVYWYQQSLDQGLQFLIQYYNGEERAKGNILERFSAQQFPDLHSELNLSSLELGDSALYFCASSSNLKGRTEAFFGQGTRLTVV.

Many counts were recorded for this clonotype. The chain carries TRBV27 and TRBJ2-7; no reliable D call. Germline-derived CDR1 and CDR2 are MNHEY and SMNVEV (reference sequence). The CDR3 has 11 amino acids. V gave up 8 bases and J gave up 7 bases, with 12 bases separating them. The CDR3 loop is CASENSREQYF. In nucleotides, the CDR3 is TGTGCCAGCGAAAACTCGAGGGAGCAGTACTTC.

This clonotype was detected ten times or more. This chain joins TRBV19 and TRBJ2-2; the D gene is possibly TRBD1 (5 bases). The CDR3 contains 12 residues. Per the germline V gene, CDR1 is LNHDA and CDR2 is SQIVND (reference sequence). Trimming left V 2 bases short and J 7 bases short, with 5 bases between. The CDR3 DNA reads TGTGCCAGTAGTATAAGGGGCGGGGAGCTGTTTTTT. Protein product: CASSIRGGELFF. The full variable domain, its missing parts supplied by reference TRBV19 and TRBJ2-2, is DGGITQSPKYLFRKEGQNVTLSCEQNLNHDAMYWYRQDPGQGLRLIYYSQIVNDFQKGDIAEGYSVSREKKESFPLTVTSAQKNPTAFYLCASSIRGGELFFGEGSRLTVL.

The sample holds many counts of this clonotype. This chain connects TRBV28 to TRBJ2-7, with 9 bases lining up with TRBD1. Losses at the gene ends were 3 bases for V and 7 bases for J; bases not matched to a gene: 10. This CDR3 has 15 amino acids. Germline V lookup: CDR1 MDHEN, CDR2 SYDVKM. The CDR3: CASSFSSTGGGEQYF. The CDR3 bases are TGTGCCAGCAGTTTTAGCTCCACAGGGGGCGGGGAGCAGTACTTC. Variable domain in full (rest from reference TRBV28 and TRBJ2-7): DVKVTQSSRYLVKRTGEKVFLECVQDMDHENMFWYRQDPGLGLRLIYFSYDVKMKEKGDIPEGYSVSREKKERFSLILESASTNQTSMYLCASSFSSTGGGEQYFGPGTRLTVT.

The table lists this clonotype with a few counts. The chain combines TRBV5-1 with TRBJ1-2, with D perhaps matching TRBD1 (5 bases). The CDR3 contains 14 residues. Trimming removed 6 bases from V and 3 bases from J, with 15 bases in between. The germline V gene has CDR1 SGHRS and CDR2 YFSETQ. The CDR3 is CASKALEGHYGYTF. CDR3 sequence (DNA): TGCGCCAGCAAAGCCTTGGAGGGGCACTATGGCTACACCTTC. Using reference TRBV5-1 and TRBJ1-2 for the parts outside the CDR3, the full variable domain is KAGVTQTPRYLIKTRGQQVTLSCSPISGHRSVSWYQQTPGQGLQFLFEYFSETQRNKGNFPGRFSGRQFSNSRSEMNVSTLELGDSALYLCASKALEGHYGYTFGSGTRLTVV.

The V gene is TRBV6-6, the J gene TRBJ1-6, with 10 bases aligning to TRBD1. The CDR3 loop spans 14 amino acids. The V gene's germline CDR1 is MNHNY and CDR2 SVGAGI (reference sequence). Trimming cost V 7 bases and J 10 bases; bases outside gene matches: 7. The CDR3 DNA is TGTGCCAGCATCCGGGGACAGGGGAAATCACCCCTCCACTTT. This sequence encodes CASIRGQGKSPLHF.

There are many counts of this clonotype. The gene calls are TRBV19 and TRBJ2-3; 7 bases line up with TRBD1. Germline values: CDR1 LNHDA, CDR2 SQIVND (reference sequence). V lost 5 bases to trimming and J lost 2 bases; unmatched junction nucleotides: 7. This CDR3 is built from 15 residues. The CDR3 sequence is CASSVTRGITDTQYF. The CDR3 coding sequence is TGTGCCAGTAGTGTGACCAGGGGGATCACAGATACGCAGTATTTT.

A remark on this clonotype: The DNA is left out, because the CDR3 cannot be placed on it with certainty; the CDR3 is given as TCRdb lists it. CDR3 residues: CARPTPGSCFF. The V gene is TRBV6-4, the J gene TRBJ2-2. The CDR3 is 11 amino acids in total, end residues counted. Germline V gene lookup returns CDR1 MRHNA and CDR2 SNTAGT.

Points on this clonotype: Being one base from a much bigger clone, this may be a read error. J is TRBJ2-7 and V is TRBV28, with D maybe TRBD1 (5 bases). CDR1 and CDR2 from the germline V gene are MDHEN and SYDVKM. V lost 7 bases and J lost 11, with 18 bases in between. The CDR3 extends over 12 amino acids. DNA of the CDR3: TGTGCCAGCAACACCACCTGGGGCTTAGAGTACTTC. Translated: CASNTTWGLEYF.

Details on this clonotype: Sequence at one end of the junction differs from germline and may be a read error. V gene TRBV7-8 combines with J gene TRBJ2-1; D uncertain. CDR1 is SGHVS and CDR2 is FQNEAQ in the germline V gene. CDR3 length: 16 amino acids. The CDR3 DNA is TGTGTCAGCAGCCCCTCCCCACCGCCCTCCTACAATGAGCAGTTCTTC. Amino acids: CVSSPSPPPSYNEQFF.

This clonotype was seen ten or more times. The V and J genes are TRBV6-2 or TRBV6-3 and TRBJ2-5; D gene uncertain. V dropped 2 bases and J dropped 10 bases, with 11 bases sitting between them. The germline CDR1 and CDR2 sequences are MNHEY and SVGEGT. The CDR3 is 12 amino acids. The CDR3 DNA reads as TGTGCCAGCAGTTACACCTCCGCGGACCAGTACTTC. The encoded protein is CASSYTSADQYF.